This T cell receptor (beta chain) derives from a study of cytomegalovirus exposure and HLA in healthy donors. The PCR used 60 Vbeta and 13 Jbeta primers. The assay was immunoSEQ multiplex PCR, and TCRdb's table has in-frame clones only and misses some. The table lists about 130,000 clones, with under 2% in the top ten. Trimming cost V 3 bases and J 12 bases, with 17 bases left between them. Germline V gene sequence: CDR1 LGHNA, CDR2 YSLEER. This CDR3 is 14 amino acids long. Concerning this clone: Its antigen is unidentified.

Findings and caveats of the study: The number of N-insertions in an Asian-associated ancestry cluster was reportedly below the approximately 600-donor mean in a later analysis. The authors judged a highly shared variant cluster likely a sequencing artifact. In an earlier analysis, productive rearrangement rates for most beta V segments clustered near 87% or 30%.

The V gene is TRBV4-3, the J gene TRBJ1-4, with D tentatively TRBD1 (5 bases). Sequencing input: PBMCs. The sequence was collected from a woman aged 40-49 years in good health and CMV-seropositive. CDR3 region: CASSQYWGWVQLFF. The CDR3 nucleotides are TGCGCCAGCAGCCAGTATTGGGGCTGGGTGCAACTGTTTTTT.